This T cell receptor beta chain stems from a study of blood T cell repertoires in COVID-19. As for the study in general: Sites in the United States, Italy and Spain provided acute and convalescent COVID-19 samples. Sample material is recorded as cDNA or gDNA derived from T cells, B-cell-depleted T cells, or PBMCs.

The germline V and J ends were trimmed by 4 bases and 6 bases, with 10 bases remaining between them. The CDR3 totals 11 residues. Germline V gene data show CDR1 as SQVTM and CDR2 as ANQGSEA. Original processing methods: The assay estimated nucleated cells by amplifying reference gene primers. This table comes from immunoSEQ multiplex PCR, and its TCRdb copy is limited to in-frame clones, with some not included. D and trimming were read from the DNA, whereas the V and J calls and clone size are those reported in that table. This table has approximately 68,000 clones, about 90% appearing once. The gene calls are TRBV29-1 and TRBJ2-7, with a tentative D call TRBD1 (6 bases). Specimen: peripheral blood. This TCR derives from a man aged 50 to 59 with active COVID-19. Here the CDR3 DNA reads TGCAGCGTTGCCAGGGGTGGCGAGCAGTACTTC. Amino acid sequence: CSVARGGEQYF.